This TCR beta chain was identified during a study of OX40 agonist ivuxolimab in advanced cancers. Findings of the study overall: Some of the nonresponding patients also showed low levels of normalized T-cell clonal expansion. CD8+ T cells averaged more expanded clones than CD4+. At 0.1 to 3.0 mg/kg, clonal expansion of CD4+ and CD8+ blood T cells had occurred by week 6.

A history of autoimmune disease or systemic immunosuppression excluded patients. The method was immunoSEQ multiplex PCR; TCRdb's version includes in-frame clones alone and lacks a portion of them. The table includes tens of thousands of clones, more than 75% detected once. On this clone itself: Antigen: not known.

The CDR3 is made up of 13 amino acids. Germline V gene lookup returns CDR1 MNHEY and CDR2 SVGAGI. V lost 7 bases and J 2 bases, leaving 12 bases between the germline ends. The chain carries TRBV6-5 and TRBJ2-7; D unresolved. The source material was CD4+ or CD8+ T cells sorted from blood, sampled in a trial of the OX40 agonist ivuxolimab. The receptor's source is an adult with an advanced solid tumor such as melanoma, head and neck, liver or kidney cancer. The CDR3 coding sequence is TGTGCCAGCACCCGTGATGGAGCCTACGAGCAGTACTTC. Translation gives CASTRDGAYEQYF.